The rows below give T cell receptor beta chains drawn from one sample of a study of blood T cell repertoires in COVID-19. The repertoire was sequenced with immunoSEQ multiplex PCR; TCRdb's copy has only in-frame clones and lacks some. The sample carries some 250,000 clones, 80% to 85% recorded once. Sequenced input: peripheral blood. These receptors were taken from a man aged 35-49 years with acute or convalescent COVID-19. Both conserved end residues are part of each CDR3. D genes are given only for firm matches. A clone size is listed for some rows: how often the clone was seen (once, few, many), or a class if it is expanded.

>NA|TRBJ1-1|TRBV19|NA
TGTGCCAGTAGTATTCCAACAGGGCGCGGGGGAATCATGAACACTGAAGCTTTCTTT
CASSIPTGRGGIMNTEAFF
>NA|TRBJ2-7|TRBV27|TRBD1
TGTGCCAGCAGTTCCGGGACAGGGTGGTACGAGCAGTACTTC
CASSSGTGWYEQYF
>NA|TRBJ1-6|TRBV9|TRBD1
TGTGCCAGCAGCGAGGACAGGGGCAATAATTCACCCCTCCACTTT
CASSEDRGNNSPLHF
>few|TRBJ1-2|TRBV7-9|TRBD1
TGTGCCAGCAGCCGGACAGGGAACTATGGCTACACCTTC
CASSRTGNYGYTF
>NA|TRBJ2-7|TRBV2|TRBD1
TGTGCCAGCCGCCGTTACGGGACAGGGGGCGCCGGGGAGACATACGAGCAGTACTTC
CASRRYGTGGAGETYEQYF
>NA|TRBJ2-3|TRBV15|TRBD1
TGTGCCACCAGCAGCTCGGACAGGACTTACACAGATACGCAGTATTTT
CATSSSDRTYTDTQYF
>NA|TRBJ1-1|TRBV6-1|NA
TGTGCCAGCAGTGAGAGGTGGGGGCTAGCTGAAGCTTTCTTT
CASSERWGLAEAFF
>once|TRBJ2-2|TRBV19|NA
TGTGCCAGTAATCCGGGGTTCACAACCGGGGAGCTGTTTTTT
CASNPGFTTGELFF
>NA|TRBJ2-7|TRBV20-1|TRBD2
TGCAGTGCTAGTTTGGGGGGGATGAGCGACGAGCAGTACTTC
CSASLGGMSDEQYF
>NA|TRBJ2-1|TRBV29-1|NA
TGCAGCGTTGGTTTTTACAGGGTTAAGGATGAGCAGTTCTTC
CSVGFYRVKDEQFF
>once|TRBJ2-7|TRBV3-1/TRBV3-2|TRBD1
TGTGCCAGCAACATGGGGACAGGGGGATACGAGCAGTACTTC
CASNMGTGGYEQYF
>NA|TRBJ1-1|TRBV12-3/TRBV12-4|NA
TGTGCCAGCAGCTGGGAGGGTCCTGAAGCTTTCTTT
CASSWEGPEAFF
>NA|TRBJ2-3|TRBV9|NA
TGTGCCAGCAGCTCGGAGGGGGGGACAGATACGCAGTATTTT
CASSSEGGTDTQYF
>NA|TRBJ1-1|TRBV5-1|NA
TGCGCCAGCAGCTTGGGCGGCAGCAGGGCAGGGACTGAAGCTTTCTTT
CASSLGGSRAGTEAFF
>NA|TRBJ2-7|TRBV7-2|TRBD2
TGTGCCAGCAGCAGCGACGGGACTAGCGGCTCCTACGAGCAGTACTTC
CASSSDGTSGSYEQYF
>NA|TRBJ1-2|TRBV18|TRBD1
TGTGCCAGCTCACCGGGTACAGGGGGCGCGGGCTACACCTTC
CASSPGTGGAGYTF
>NA|TRBJ1-3|TRBV24-1|TRBD1
TGTGCCACCAGTGATTTGCCCGACAGGGAGGCTAGCAGAAACACCATATATTTT
CATSDLPDREASRNTIYF
>NA|TRBJ2-1|TRBV6-1|TRBD2
TGTGCCAGCAGTGAAGAACTAGCGGGAGGTTTTGATGAGCAGTTCTTC
CASSEELAGGFDEQFF
>NA|TRBJ2-7|TRBV5-1|TRBD1
TGCGCCAGCAGCAAGGGACAGGGGACTTACAACGAGCAGTACTTC
CASSKGQGTYNEQYF
>NA|TRBJ2-1|TRBV5-4|NA
TGTGCCAGCAGCTTGTTCCCCGCCTTTCGACTAGTCAATGAGCAGTTCTTC
CASSLFPAFRLVNEQFF
>NA|TRBJ1-1|TRBV19|TRBD1
TGTGCCAGTATTAACAGGGGGTCCACTGAAGCTTTCTTT
CASINRGSTEAFF
>NA|TRBJ2-3|TRBV6-5|NA
TGTGCCAGCAGTTACCCGGGAAGCACAGATACGCAGTATTTT
CASSYPGSTDTQYF
>NA|TRBJ1-5|TRBV5-6|TRBD1
TGTGCCAGCAGCGAGGGACAGGGAAGGTCTCAGCCCCAGCATTTT
CASSEGQGRSQPQHF
>few|TRBJ2-1|TRBV6-5|TRBD2
TGTGCCAGCAGTACGGGACTAGCAGGATACAATGAGCAGTTCTTC
CASSTGLAGYNEQFF
>NA|TRBJ2-5|TRBV3-1/TRBV3-2|NA
TGTGCCAGCAGCCAAGATAGAGGCGCGGTGTTTGAGGAGACCCAGTACTTC
CASSQDRGAVFEETQYF